This T cell receptor beta chain originates from a study of blood T cell repertoires in COVID-19. Overall study context: Italy, Spain and the United States were the sources of the convalescent and acute COVID-19 samples.

CDR1 is SGDLS and CDR2 is YYNGEE in the germline V gene. The junction had 7 bases not matched to a gene; V was cut back by 0 bases and J by 7 bases. This CDR3 contains 16 residues. Assay: immunoSEQ multiplex PCR; the TCRdb copy retains only in-frame clones and omits some. The table shows approximately 280,000 clones, with approximately 91% occurring only once. The sequence derives from a woman aged 60-75 years with acute or convalescent COVID-19. Source material: peripheral blood. This sequence joins TRBV9 and TRBJ2-3; TRBD2 matches 11 bases. This chain's CDR3 is CASSVVASGGRYTQYF. CDR3 nucleotide sequence: TGTGCCAGCAGCGTAGTGGCTAGCGGGGGGAGGTATACGCAGTATTTT. Complete variable domain (other parts from reference TRBV9 and TRBJ2-3): DSGVTQTPKHLITATGQRVTLRCSPRSGDLSVYWYQQSLDQGLQFLIQYYNGEERAKGNILERFSAQQFPDLHSELNLSSLELGDSALYFCASSVVASGGRYTQYFGPGTRLTVL.